A single sample is the source of the 30 T cell receptor beta chains below, sequenced in a study of blood T cell repertoires in COVID-19. Clones were read by immunoSEQ multiplex PCR, and TCRdb kept only the in-frame ones, dropping some. The sample consists of approximately 37,000 clones, 80% to 90% of them appearing once. The sequenced material came from peripheral blood. The origin of the receptors is a woman in her 70s with acute or convalescent COVID-19.

This clone was seen only a few times. The chain is built from TRBV5-1 and TRBJ2-2; 11 bases agree with TRBD2. Per the germline V gene, CDR1 is SGHRS and CDR2 is YFSETQ. The CDR3 has 16 amino acids. The V segment lost 1 base and the J segment 1 base; nucleotides outside the gene matches: 0. The CDR3 DNA reads TGCGCCAGCAGCTTGACTAGCGGGGGGAACACCGGGGAGCTGTTTTTT. Translating gives CASSLTSGGNTGELFF.

The rearrangement links TRBV27 to TRBJ1-6; 10 nucleotides match TRBD1. There are 14 residues in the CDR3. With V trimmed by 4 bases and J by 6 bases, 0 bases remained unmatched. The germline V gene has CDR1 MNHEY and CDR2 SMNVEV (reference sequence). The chain's CDR3 is CASSWTGGNSPLHF. As DNA, the CDR3 is TGTGCCAGCAGTTGGACAGGGGGTAATTCACCCCTCCACTTT.

This clone was counted a single time. The J gene is TRBJ2-1, the V gene TRBV24-1; TRBD2 might be the D (6 bases). Germline CDR1 reads KGHDR; CDR2 reads SFDVKD. With 5 bases removed from V and 2 bases from J, the gap between germline ends came to 12 bases. The CDR3 runs to 15 residues. DNA for the CDR3: TGTGCCACCAGTGCTCACGGGAGTGCCTACAATGAGCAGTTCTTC. Its translation: CATSAHGSAYNEQFF.

Only one count was recorded for this clone. This chain connects TRBV19 to TRBJ2-2, with TRBD2 identical over 7 bases. Losses at the gene ends were 5 bases for V and 5 bases for J; bases not matched to a gene: 11. Germline CDR1 is LNHDA and CDR2 is SQIVND (reference sequence). The CDR3 has 16 amino acids. The CDR3 DNA is TGTGCCAGTAGTCCTGCGGGAGAACTTCTAACCGGGGAGCTGTTTTTT. Translated, it gives CASSPAGELLTGELFF.

This sequence joins TRBV29-1 and TRBJ2-1; 10 bases fit TRBD1. Germline assignment: CDR1 SQVTM and CDR2 ANQGSEA. This CDR3 has 14 amino acids. After removal of 3 bases from V and 3 bases from J, the junction contained 2 bases not matched to a gene. The CDR3 nucleotides read TGCAGCGTTGAGAGGGACAGGGGCTACAATGAGCAGTTCTTC. Translating it yields CSVERDRGYNEQFF.

In this sample, this clone is large. V usage is TRBV6-2 or TRBV6-3 and J usage is TRBJ2-2, with TRBD1 matching 9 bases. The germline V gene encodes CDR1 MNHEY and CDR2 SVGEGT. The CDR3 is made up of 15 amino acids. With 5 bases clipped from V and 5 bases from J, the junction kept 6 bases outside the gene matches. CDR3 nucleotide sequence: TGTGCCAGCAGTCGGGGGACAGGGCGGACCGGGGAGCTGTTTTTT. This codes for CASSRGTGRTGELFF.

The V call is TRBV9, the J call TRBJ2-1; the match to TRBD1 covers 9 bases. CDR1 is SGDLS and CDR2 is YYNGEE in the germline V gene. With V trimmed by 2 bases and J by 8 bases, 5 bases remained unmatched. The CDR3 totals 14 residues. This chain's CDR3 is CASSVGQGFYEQFF. CDR3 sequence (DNA): TGTGCCAGCAGCGTGGGACAGGGTTTTTATGAGCAGTTCTTC.

CDR3 bases: TGTGCCAGCAGCAGATCTCTACAGGGTCAAGAGACCCAGTACTTC. Amino acid sequence: CASSRSLQGQETQYF. The chain recombines TRBV11-3 with TRBJ2-5; TRBD1 is a possible D gene (6 bases). From germline, CDR1 is SGHNT and CDR2 YENEEA. This CDR3 has 15 residues. V was cut by 5 bases and J by 2 bases, with 15 bases left in between.

V is TRBV11-1 and J is TRBJ1-4; 7 bases are shared with TRBD1. Germline V gives CDR1 SGHAT, CDR2 FQDESV (reference sequence). V lost 1 base to trimming and J lost 6 bases; unmatched junction nucleotides: 8. The CDR3 length is 16 residues. The CDR3 nucleotides are TGTGCCAGCAGCTTAGGGCCGGGACAGATGGATGAAAAACTGTTTTTT. Its translation: CASSLGPGQMDEKLFF.

The chain links TRBV5-6 to TRBJ2-1; 9 bases agree with TRBD1. V shed 6 bases, J shed 8 bases, and the junction held 9 bases outside the gene matches. The CDR3 length is 14 residues. Germline-derived CDR1 and CDR2 are SGHDT and YYEEEE. CDR3 residues: CASTLLGTGHEQFF. The CDR3 DNA reads TGTGCCAGCACTCTGCTCGGGACAGGGCATGAGCAGTTCTTC. Variable domain in full (rest from reference TRBV5-6 and TRBJ2-1): DAGVTQSPTHLIKTRGQQVTLRCSPKSGHDTVSWYQQALGQGPQFIFQYYEEEERQRGNFPDRFSGHQFPNYSSELNVNALLLGDSALYLCASTLLGTGHEQFFGPGTRLTVL.

The V call is TRBV5-1, the J call TRBJ2-7; 7 bases are shared with TRBD1. The V gene's germline CDR1 is SGHRS and CDR2 YFSETQ. The CDR3 extends over 17 amino acids. J lost 6 bases, V lost 3 bases, and 18 bases had no gene match. DNA for the CDR3: TGCGCCAGCAGCTCGTTACCAGGGACAGTCGGTGGAAGCGAGCAGTACGTC. It codes for CASSSLPGTVGGSEQYV.

The chain links TRBV6-1 to TRBJ2-3; no firm D call. The CDR3 loop spans 14 amino acids. The V gene lost 0 bases and the J gene lost 3 bases, with 7 bases spanning the gap. Per the germline V gene, CDR1 is MNHNS and CDR2 is SASEGT. CDR3 DNA: TGTGCCAGCAGTGAAGCACGTCGGACAGATACGCAGTATTTT. It is translated as CASSEARRTDTQYF.

The chain links TRBV19 to TRBJ2-2; 10 bases match TRBD2. The germline V gene has CDR1 LNHDA and CDR2 SQIVND (reference sequence). V shed 4 bases, J shed 6 bases, and the junction held 2 bases outside the gene matches. The CDR3 runs 14 residues. The CDR3 sequence: CASSTLAGAGELFF. CDR3 in DNA: TGTGCCAGTAGTACTCTAGCGGGAGCCGGGGAGCTGTTTTTT.

The chain links TRBV24-1 to TRBJ2-3, with D possibly TRBD2 on 5 matching bases. CDR3 length: 15 residues. The germline V and J ends were trimmed by 5 bases and 5 bases, with 16 bases remaining between them. Germline CDR1 and CDR2: KGHDR and SFDVKD. As DNA, the CDR3 is TGTGCCACCAGTGCCCCTGAGAGGGCGGGAGATACGCAGTATTTT. As protein: CATSAPERAGDTQYF.

The chain uses TRBV5-4 and TRBJ2-5; 7 nucleotides agree with TRBD1. With 2 bases clipped from V and 13 bases from J, the junction kept 11 bases outside the gene matches. Germline CDR1 reads SGHNT; CDR2 reads YYREEE (reference sequence). The CDR3 contains 13 residues. Written as DNA, the CDR3 is TGTGCCAGCAGCTTAGAACAGGGGAGCCCTCGGTACTTC. Translating gives CASSLEQGSPRYF.

The chain links TRBV18 to TRBJ2-5; 9 bases line up with TRBD2. There are 16 residues in the CDR3. CDR1 and CDR2 (germline): KGHSH, LQKENI. Germline trimming cut 1 base from V and 5 bases from J; bases unmatched to any gene: 8. The CDR3 loop is CASSPLISGSKETQYF. In nucleotides, the CDR3 is TGTGCCAGCTCACCACTTATTAGCGGGAGTAAGGAGACCCAGTACTTC.

This chain links TRBV12-3 or TRBV12-4 with TRBJ1-1; D uncertain. CDR3 length: 12 amino acids. V was cut by 4 bases and J by 3 bases, with 6 bases left in between. CDR3 DNA: TGTGCCAGCAGTTGGGCCTACACTGAAGCTTTCTTT. Residues: CASSWAYTEAFF.

As for this clone: This CDR3 is also generated by other DNA sequences in the sample. The chain couples TRBV7-2 to TRBJ2-5; D remains ambiguous. Trimming took 1 base from V and 5 from J, leaving 8 bases between them. The CDR3 covers 13 residues. The V gene's germline CDR1 is SGHTA and CDR2 FQGNSA. The CDR3 DNA reads TGTGCCAGCAGCTTAGGCGAGAGGGAGACCCAGTACTTC. It is translated as CASSLGERETQYF.

Here the CDR3 reads CAWRGQGRNEKLFF. The CDR3 region has the DNA TGTGCCTGGAGAGGACAGGGACGGAATGAAAAACTGTTTTTT. The chain links TRBV30 to TRBJ1-4; 8 positions match TRBD1. The V gene's germline CDR1 is GTSNPN and CDR2 SVGIG (reference sequence). V was clipped by 3 bases and J by 5 bases; unmatched bases: 5. The CDR3 runs 14 residues. Looking up the rest from reference TRBV30 and TRBJ1-4 gives the full variable domain: SQTIHQWPATLVQPVGSPLSLECTVEGTSNPNLYWYRQAAGRGLQLLFYSVGIGQISSEVPQNLSASRPQDRQFILSSKKLLLSDSGFYLCAWRGQGRNEKLFFGSGTQLSVL.

This clone was seen just once. This sequence joins TRBV10-1 and TRBJ1-1; D not certain. The germline V and J ends were trimmed by 3 bases and 0 bases, with 5 bases remaining between them. Germline CDR1 and CDR2: WNHNN and SYGVQD (reference sequence). The CDR3 extends over 13 amino acids. The CDR3 loop is CASSENMNTEAFF. The CDR3 bases are TGCGCCAGCAGTGAAAACATGAACACTGAAGCTTTCTTT.

The chain employs TRBV11-2 and TRBJ2-1; D is unresolved. Germline V gives CDR1 SGHAT, CDR2 FQNNGV. The V end was cut by 7 bases, the J end by 0 bases, with 10 bases between. CDR3 length equals 14 residues. CDR3 DNA sequence: TGTGCCAGCATCTTCAAGAGCTCCTACAATGAGCAGTTCTTC. This sequence encodes CASIFKSSYNEQFF.

Here the CDR3 reads CASSLGTGSNQPQHF. The DNA of the CDR3 is TGTGCCAGCAGCTTGGGGACAGGTAGCAATCAGCCCCAGCATTTT. The V and J genes are TRBV5-4 and TRBJ1-5; TRBD1 agrees at 7 bases. CDR1 is SGHNT and CDR2 is YYREEE in the germline V gene (reference sequence). The CDR3 extends over 15 amino acids. V lost 0 bases, J lost 0 bases, and 0 bases stayed unmatched.

This clone has only one observation. V and J are TRBV5-4 and TRBJ2-3; D is perhaps TRBD1 (7 bases). The CDR3 is 16 amino acids. CDR1 is SGHNT and CDR2 is YYREEE in the germline V gene (reference sequence). Between the trimmed V and J ends, which lost 4 bases and 4 bases, there was a span of 19 bases. The CDR3 reads CASSPKGAGSADTQYF. The CDR3 DNA follows: TGTGCCAGCAGCCCCAAGGGGGCGGGATCGGCAGATACGCAGTATTTT.

The rearrangement joins TRBV24-1 to TRBJ2-5; D is unresolved. This CDR3 has 14 residues. V lost 1 base, J lost 0 bases, and 5 bases lay in between. In germline, CDR1 is KGHDR, CDR2 SFDVKD. In nucleotides, the CDR3 is TGTGCCACCAGTGATTTCACTCACCAAGAGACCCAGTACTTC. As protein: CATSDFTHQETQYF.

The CDR3 coding sequence is TGTGCCACCACCTTCCAGGGCGGAGATACGCAGTATTTT. Protein product: CATTFQGGDTQYF. V is TRBV15 and J is TRBJ2-3; weak D call: TRBD1 (5 bases). The CDR3 runs to 13 residues. V shed 7 bases and J shed 5 bases, with 13 bases lying between them. From germline, CDR1 is LNHNV and CDR2 YYDKDF (reference sequence).

The J gene is TRBJ1-4, the V gene TRBV15; 8 bases are a match to TRBD1. CDR1 is LNHNV, CDR2 YYDKDF, per germline (reference sequence). CDR3 length: 16 amino acids. Losses at the gene ends were 0 bases for V and 8 bases for J; bases not matched to a gene: 8. CDR3: CATSRDAGTGGEKLFF. The CDR3 DNA is TGTGCCACCAGCAGAGATGCCGGGACAGGCGGAGAAAAACTGTTTTTT.

The gene calls are TRBV15 and TRBJ2-2; D not certain. Germline loops: CDR1 LNHNV, CDR2 YYDKDF (reference sequence). Trimming stripped 0 bases from V and 4 bases from J, with 9 bases between. This CDR3 contains 15 residues. As DNA, the CDR3 is TGTGCCACCAGCAGAGAACAGAATTCCACCGGGGAGCTGTTTTTT. It yields the protein CATSREQNSTGELFF.

V usage is TRBV7-2 and J usage is TRBJ2-4, with TRBD1 as a possible D gene (7 bases). V was pared by 0 bases and J by 0 bases, with 15 bases between. CDR1 is SGHTA and CDR2 is FQGNSA in the germline V gene. This CDR3 is 18 amino acids long. The CDR3 here is CASSLAGRGAIAKNIQYF. The CDR3 region has the DNA TGTGCCAGCAGCTTAGCGGGCAGGGGGGCAATAGCCAAAAACATTCAGTACTTC.

This clone was detected a few times. The chain is built from TRBV30 and TRBJ1-5; weak D call: TRBD1 (6 bases). The CDR3 has 18 amino acids. V shed 1 base and J shed 3 bases, with 22 bases lying between them. Looked up from germline, CDR1 is GTSNPN and CDR2 is SVGIG (reference sequence). The CDR3 reads CAWSGDIRGNKFNQPQHF. The CDR3 DNA reads TGTGCCTGGAGTGGAGATATCAGGGGAAACAAGTTCAATCAGCCCCAGCATTTT.

The chain is built from TRBV18 and TRBJ2-2; tentative D call: TRBD1 (5 bases). The CDR3 is 15 amino acids. Trimming removed 1 base at V and 2 bases at J, with 8 bases between. From germline, CDR1 is KGHSH and CDR2 LQKENI. CDR3 sequence: CASSPRQGNTGELFF. The CDR3 DNA sequence: TGTGCCAGCTCACCACGGCAGGGAAACACCGGGGAGCTGTTTTTT.